This TCR beta chain emerged from a study of T cell repertoires in cytomegalovirus infection. The CDR3 consists of 15 residues. V dropped 4 bases and J dropped 9 bases, with 24 bases sitting between them. In germline, CDR1 is DFQATT, CDR2 SNEGSKA (reference sequence). TCRdb ran MiXCR on the reads and lists one entry per CDR3 protein. This repertoire shows 80,000 or so distinct CDR3 sequences, 24% found once; its top ten account for roughly 45%. Comment on this clonotype: The antigen remains undetermined.

V and J are TRBV20-1 and TRBJ1-2; weak D call: TRBD1 (5 bases). The sequence was obtained from a human donor in good health (CMV status not recorded). Some clones in this sample may be carry-over from other donors' samples. This specimen was CD8+ T cells from cultured PBMCs, taken from culture after CMV antigen stimulation. The CDR3 nucleotides are TGCAGTGCTATCGCCCGCGGCAGGGTTTCTCGGAGCTACACCTTC. Residues: CSAIARGRVSRSYTF.